Listed here are 2 T cell receptor beta chains from one sample, sequenced in a study of Ad26.COV2.S vaccination and SARS-CoV-2 variants. TCRdb's copy holds only in-frame clones and misses some; the assay was immunoSEQ multiplex PCR. The sample has around 450,000 clones; over 75% are singletons. Treatment: approximately 18 received Ad26.COV2.S at low or high dose, single or two shots; several received placebo; per-sample allocation not given. Vaccine and placebo recipients were sampled on day 63 after the first injection. The sequenced sample was peripheral blood, obtained in a trial of Ad26.COV2.S vaccine versus placebo. The receptors were sampled from a person between 18 and 65 years old who received the Ad26.COV2.S COVID-19 vaccine or a placebo.

V is TRBV7-8 and J is TRBJ2-5, with 9 bases aligning to TRBD1. This CDR3 is 16 amino acids long. After removal of 3 bases from V and 1 base from J, the junction contained 6 bases not matched to a gene. Germline V gene data show CDR1 as SGHVS and CDR2 as FQNEAQ. The CDR3 sequence: CASSLQTGQGQETQYF. Here the CDR3 DNA reads TGTGCCAGCAGCTTGCAGACGGGACAGGGCCAAGAGACCCAGTACTTC.

The rearrangement joins TRBV5-4 to TRBJ1-1; TRBD1 aligns across 9 bases. Trimming cost V 2 bases and J 0 bases; bases outside gene matches: 8. Germline values: CDR1 SGHNT, CDR2 YYREEE (reference sequence). This CDR3 has 17 residues. CDR3 sequence: CASSFPGQGGMNTEAFF. CDR3 coding DNA: TGTGCCAGCAGCTTCCCGGGACAGGGAGGAATGAACACTGAAGCTTTCTTT.